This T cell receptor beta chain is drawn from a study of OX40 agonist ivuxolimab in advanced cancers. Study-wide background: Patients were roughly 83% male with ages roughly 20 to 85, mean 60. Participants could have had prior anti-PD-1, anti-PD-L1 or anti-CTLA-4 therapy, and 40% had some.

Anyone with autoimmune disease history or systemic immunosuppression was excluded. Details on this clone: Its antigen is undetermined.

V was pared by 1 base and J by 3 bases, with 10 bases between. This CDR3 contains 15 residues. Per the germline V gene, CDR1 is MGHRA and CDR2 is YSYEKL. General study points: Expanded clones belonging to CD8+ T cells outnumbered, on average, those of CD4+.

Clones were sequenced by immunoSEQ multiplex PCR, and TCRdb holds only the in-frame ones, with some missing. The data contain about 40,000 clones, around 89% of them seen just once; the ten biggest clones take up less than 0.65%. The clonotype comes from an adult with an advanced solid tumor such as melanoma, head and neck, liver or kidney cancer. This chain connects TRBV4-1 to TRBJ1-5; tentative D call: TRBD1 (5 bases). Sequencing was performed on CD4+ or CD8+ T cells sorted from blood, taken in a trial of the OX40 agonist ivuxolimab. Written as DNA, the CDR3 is TGCGCCAGCAGCCAAGGGGTCAGGGACAATCAGCCCCAGCATTTT. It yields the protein CASSQGVRDNQPQHF.